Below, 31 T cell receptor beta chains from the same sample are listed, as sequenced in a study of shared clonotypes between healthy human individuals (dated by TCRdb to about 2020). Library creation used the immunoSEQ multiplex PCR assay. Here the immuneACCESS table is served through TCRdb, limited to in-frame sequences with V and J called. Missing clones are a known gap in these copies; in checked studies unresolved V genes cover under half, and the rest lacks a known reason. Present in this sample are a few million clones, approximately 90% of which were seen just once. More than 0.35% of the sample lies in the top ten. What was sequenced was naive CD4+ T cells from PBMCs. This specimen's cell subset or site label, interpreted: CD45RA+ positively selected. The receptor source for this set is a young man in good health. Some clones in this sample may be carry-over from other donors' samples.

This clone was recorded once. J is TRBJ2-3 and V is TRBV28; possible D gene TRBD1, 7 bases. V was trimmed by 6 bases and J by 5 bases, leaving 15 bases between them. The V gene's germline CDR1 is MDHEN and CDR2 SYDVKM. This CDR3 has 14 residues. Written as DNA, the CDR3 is TGTGCCAGCAGCACGACAGGGACTCAAGATACGCAGTATTTT. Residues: CASSTTGTQDTQYF. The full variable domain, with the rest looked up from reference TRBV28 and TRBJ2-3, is DVKVTQSSRYLVKRTGEKVFLECVQDMDHENMFWYRQDPGLGLRLIYFSYDVKMKEKGDIPEGYSVSREKKERFSLILESASTNQTSMYLCASSTTGTQDTQYFGPGTRLTVL.

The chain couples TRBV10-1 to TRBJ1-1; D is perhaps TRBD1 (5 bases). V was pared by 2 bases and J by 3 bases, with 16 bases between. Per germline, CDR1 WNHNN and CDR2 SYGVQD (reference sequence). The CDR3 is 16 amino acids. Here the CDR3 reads CASSEDGTPPYTEAFF. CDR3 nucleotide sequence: TGCGCCAGCAGTGAGGACGGGACCCCACCCTACACTGAAGCTTTCTTT.

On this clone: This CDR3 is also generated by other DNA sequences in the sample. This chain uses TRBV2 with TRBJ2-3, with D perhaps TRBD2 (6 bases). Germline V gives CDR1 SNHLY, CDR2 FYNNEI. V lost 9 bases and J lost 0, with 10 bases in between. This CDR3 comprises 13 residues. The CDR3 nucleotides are TGTGCCAGTACCGGGACTAGCACAGATACGCAGTATTTT. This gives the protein CASTGTSTDTQYF.

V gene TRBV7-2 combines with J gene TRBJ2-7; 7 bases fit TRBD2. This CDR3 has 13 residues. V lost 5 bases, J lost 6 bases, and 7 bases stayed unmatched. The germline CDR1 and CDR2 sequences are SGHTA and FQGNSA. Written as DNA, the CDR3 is TGTGCCAGCAGCCCGTCGAGACTAGCCGAGCAGTACTTC. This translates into CASSPSRLAEQYF.

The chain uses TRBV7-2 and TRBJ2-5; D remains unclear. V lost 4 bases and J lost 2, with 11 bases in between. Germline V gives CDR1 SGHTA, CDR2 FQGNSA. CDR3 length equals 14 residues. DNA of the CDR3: TGTGCCAGCAGCTCCAGTACGTGGCAAGAGACCCAGTACTTC. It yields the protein CASSSSTWQETQYF.

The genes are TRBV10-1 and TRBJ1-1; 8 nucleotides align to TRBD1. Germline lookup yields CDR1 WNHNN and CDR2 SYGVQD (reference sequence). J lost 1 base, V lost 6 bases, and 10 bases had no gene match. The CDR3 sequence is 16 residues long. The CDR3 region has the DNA TGCGCCAGCAGACCTGGACAGGGTAACCCGAACACTGAAGCTTTCTTT. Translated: CASRPGQGNPNTEAFF.

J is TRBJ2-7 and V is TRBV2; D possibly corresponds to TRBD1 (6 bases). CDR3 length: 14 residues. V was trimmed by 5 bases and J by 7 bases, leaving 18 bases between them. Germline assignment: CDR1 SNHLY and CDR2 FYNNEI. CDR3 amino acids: CASSLTSGATEQYF. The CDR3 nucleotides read TGTGCCAGCAGTCTGACCTCAGGGGCAACGGAGCAGTACTTC. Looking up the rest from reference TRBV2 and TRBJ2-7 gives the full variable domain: EPEVTQTPSHQVTQMGQEVILRCVPISNHLYFYWYRQILGQKVEFLVSFYNNEISEKSEIFDDQFSVERPDGSNFTLKIRSTKLEDSAMYFCASSLTSGATEQYFGPGTRLTVT.

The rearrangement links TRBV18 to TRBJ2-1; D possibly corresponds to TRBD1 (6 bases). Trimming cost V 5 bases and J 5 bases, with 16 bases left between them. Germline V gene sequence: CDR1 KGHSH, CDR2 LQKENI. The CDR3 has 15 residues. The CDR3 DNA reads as TGTGCCAGCTCATCGTGGCAGGGGTCGGACAATGAGCAGTTCTTC. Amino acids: CASSSWQGSDNEQFF.

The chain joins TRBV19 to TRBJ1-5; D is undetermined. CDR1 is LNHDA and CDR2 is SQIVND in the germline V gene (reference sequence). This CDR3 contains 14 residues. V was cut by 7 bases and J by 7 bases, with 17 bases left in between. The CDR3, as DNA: TGTGCCAGTAATTTGGGCGGGGTTGGGCAGCCCCAGCATTTT. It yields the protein CASNLGGVGQPQHF.

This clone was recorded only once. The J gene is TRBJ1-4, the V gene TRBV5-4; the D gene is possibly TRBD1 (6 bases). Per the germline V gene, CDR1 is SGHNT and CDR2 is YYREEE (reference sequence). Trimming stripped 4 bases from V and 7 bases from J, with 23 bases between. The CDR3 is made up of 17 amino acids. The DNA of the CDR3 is TGTGCCAGCAGCAGCAAACAGGGCGCCGGGATGAGTGAAAAACTGTTTTTT. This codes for CASSSKQGAGMSEKLFF.

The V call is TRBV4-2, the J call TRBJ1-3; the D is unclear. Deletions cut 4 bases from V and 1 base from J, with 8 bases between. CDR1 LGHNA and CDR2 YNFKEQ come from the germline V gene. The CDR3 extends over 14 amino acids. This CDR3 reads CASSLPGSGNTIYF. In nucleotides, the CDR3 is TGTGCCAGCAGCCTCCCGGGTTCTGGAAACACCATATATTTT.

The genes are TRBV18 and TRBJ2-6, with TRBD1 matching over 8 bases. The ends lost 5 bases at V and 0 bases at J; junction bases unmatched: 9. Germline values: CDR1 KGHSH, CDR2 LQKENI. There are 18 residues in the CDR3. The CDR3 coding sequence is TGTGCCAGCTCAGCCGGACAGGGTCCCATCTCTGGGGCCAACGTCCTGACTTTC. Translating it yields CASSAGQGPISGANVLTF.

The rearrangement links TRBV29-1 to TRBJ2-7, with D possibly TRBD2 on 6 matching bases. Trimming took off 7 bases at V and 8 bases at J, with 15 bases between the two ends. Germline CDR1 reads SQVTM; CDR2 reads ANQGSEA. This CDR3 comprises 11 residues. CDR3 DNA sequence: TGCAGCGCTGTCAGTGCGGGAAAGCAGTACTTC. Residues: CSAVSAGKQYF.

The CDR3 DNA is TGTGCCAGCAGCGCTAGCGGTGTTAGCACAGATACGCAGTATTTT. Protein product: CASSASGVSTDTQYF. The genes are TRBV6-5 and TRBJ2-3, with 7 bases aligning to TRBD2. V shed 6 bases and J 0 bases; nucleotides not matched to a gene: 6. CDR1 and CDR2 (germline): MNHEY, SVGAGI. This CDR3 has 15 residues.

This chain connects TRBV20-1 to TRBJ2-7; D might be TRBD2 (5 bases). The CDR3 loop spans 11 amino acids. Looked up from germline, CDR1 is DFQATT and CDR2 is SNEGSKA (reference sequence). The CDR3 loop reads CSVRGSYEQYF. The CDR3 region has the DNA TGCAGCGTTCGGGGCTCCTACGAGCAGTACTTC.

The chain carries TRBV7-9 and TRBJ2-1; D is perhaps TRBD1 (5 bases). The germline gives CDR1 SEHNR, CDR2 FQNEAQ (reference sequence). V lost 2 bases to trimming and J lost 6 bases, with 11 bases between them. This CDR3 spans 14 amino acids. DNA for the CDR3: TGTGCCAGCAGCTTATCGGCAGGGCGCAATGAGCAGTTCTTC. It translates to CASSLSAGRNEQFF.

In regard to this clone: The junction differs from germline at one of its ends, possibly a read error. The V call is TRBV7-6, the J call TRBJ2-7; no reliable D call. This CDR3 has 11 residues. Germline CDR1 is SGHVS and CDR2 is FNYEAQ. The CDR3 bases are TGTGCCAGCAGCTCCTCCAACGAGCAGTACTTC. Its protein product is CASSSSNEQYF.

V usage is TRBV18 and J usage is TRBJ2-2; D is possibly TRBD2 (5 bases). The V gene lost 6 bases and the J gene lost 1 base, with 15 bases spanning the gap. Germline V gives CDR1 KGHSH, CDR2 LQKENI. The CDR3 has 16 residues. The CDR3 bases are TGTGCCAGCTCGCCCTTTCGTGAGGGGAACACCGGGGAGCTGTTTTTT. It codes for CASSPFREGNTGELFF.

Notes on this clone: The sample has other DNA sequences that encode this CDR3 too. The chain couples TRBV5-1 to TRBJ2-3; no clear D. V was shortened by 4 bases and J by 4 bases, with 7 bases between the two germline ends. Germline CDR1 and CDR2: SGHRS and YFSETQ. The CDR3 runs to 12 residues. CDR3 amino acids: CASSQGPDTQYF. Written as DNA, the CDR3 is TGCGCCAGCAGCCAAGGGCCAGATACGCAGTATTTT.

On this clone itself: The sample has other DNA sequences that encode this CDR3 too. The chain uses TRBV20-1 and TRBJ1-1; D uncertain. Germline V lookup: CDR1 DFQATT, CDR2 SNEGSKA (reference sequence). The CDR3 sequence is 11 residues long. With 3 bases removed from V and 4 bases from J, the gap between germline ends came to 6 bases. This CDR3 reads CSARTGTEAFF. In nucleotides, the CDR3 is TGCAGTGCTAGGACGGGCACTGAAGCTTTCTTT.

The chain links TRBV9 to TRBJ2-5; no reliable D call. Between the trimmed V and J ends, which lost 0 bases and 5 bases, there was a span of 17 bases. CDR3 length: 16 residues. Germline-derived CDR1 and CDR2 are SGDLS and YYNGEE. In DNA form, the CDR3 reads TGTGCCAGCAGCGTAGGTTCGGCCACTTTAGGGGAGACCCAGTACTTC. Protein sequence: CASSVGSATLGETQYF.

The DNA for the CDR3 is TGTGCCAGCAGCTTAGAGCGGGAGAGGGACATTCAGTACTTC. Its protein product is CASSLERERDIQYF. The genes are TRBV7-3 and TRBJ2-4, with TRBD2 identical over 8 bases. The V gene's germline CDR1 is SGHTA and CDR2 FQGTGA. V shed 2 bases, J shed 8 bases, and the junction held 5 bases outside the gene matches. The CDR3 extends over 14 amino acids.

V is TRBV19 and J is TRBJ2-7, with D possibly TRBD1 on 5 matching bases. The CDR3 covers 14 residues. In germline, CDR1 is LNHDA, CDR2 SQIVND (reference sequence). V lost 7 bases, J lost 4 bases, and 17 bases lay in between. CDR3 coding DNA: TGTGCCAGTAAGGGGAAAGGAAACGCATACGAGCAGTACTTC. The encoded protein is CASKGKGNAYEQYF.

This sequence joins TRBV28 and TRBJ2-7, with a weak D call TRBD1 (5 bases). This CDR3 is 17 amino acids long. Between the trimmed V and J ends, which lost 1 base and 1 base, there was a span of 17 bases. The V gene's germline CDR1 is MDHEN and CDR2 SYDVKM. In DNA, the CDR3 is TGTGCCAGCAGTTTATTTGGTGGTTCGACAGTATCCTACGAGCAGTACTTC. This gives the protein CASSLFGGSTVSYEQYF.

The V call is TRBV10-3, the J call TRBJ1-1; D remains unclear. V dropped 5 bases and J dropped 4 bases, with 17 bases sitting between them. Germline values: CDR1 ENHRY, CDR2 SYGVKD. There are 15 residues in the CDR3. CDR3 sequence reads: CAISTHEAVATEAFF. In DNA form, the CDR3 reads TGTGCCATCAGTACCCACGAGGCTGTGGCCACTGAAGCTTTCTTT.

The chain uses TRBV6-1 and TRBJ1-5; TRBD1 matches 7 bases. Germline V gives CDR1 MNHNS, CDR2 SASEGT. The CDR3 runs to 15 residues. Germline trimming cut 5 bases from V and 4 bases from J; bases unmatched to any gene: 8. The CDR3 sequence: CASSNRDSTNQPQHF. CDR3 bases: TGTGCCAGCAGTAACCGGGACAGCACTAATCAGCCCCAGCATTTT.

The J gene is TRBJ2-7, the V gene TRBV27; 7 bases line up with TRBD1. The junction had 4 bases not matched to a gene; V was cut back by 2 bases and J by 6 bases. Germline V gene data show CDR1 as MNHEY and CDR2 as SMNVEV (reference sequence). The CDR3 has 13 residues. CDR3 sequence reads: CASSLQNRGEQYF. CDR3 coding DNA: TGTGCCAGCAGTTTACAAAACAGGGGCGAGCAGTACTTC.

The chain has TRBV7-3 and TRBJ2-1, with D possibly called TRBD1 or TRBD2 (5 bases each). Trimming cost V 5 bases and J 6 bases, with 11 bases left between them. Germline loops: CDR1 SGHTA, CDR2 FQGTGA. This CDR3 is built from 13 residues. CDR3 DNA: TGTGCCAGCAGCACCGGGACGCTCAATGAGCAGTTCTTC. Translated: CASSTGTLNEQFF.

CDR3 protein: CASSKTEANTEAFF. The DNA for the CDR3 is TGTGCCAGCAGCAAGACAGAAGCGAACACTGAAGCTTTCTTT. The V gene is TRBV6-6, the J gene TRBJ1-1, with D perhaps matching TRBD1 (5 bases). The CDR3 totals 14 residues. CDR1 is MNHNY, CDR2 SVGAGI, per germline (reference sequence). V was trimmed by 6 bases and J by 1 base, leaving 12 bases between them.

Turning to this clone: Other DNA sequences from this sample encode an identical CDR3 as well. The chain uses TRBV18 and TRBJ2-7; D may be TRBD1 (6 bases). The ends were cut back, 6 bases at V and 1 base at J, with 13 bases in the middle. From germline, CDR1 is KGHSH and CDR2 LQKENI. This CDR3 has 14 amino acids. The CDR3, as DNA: TGTGCCAGCTCTCCCGACAGGTTATCCTACGAGCAGTACTTC. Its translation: CASSPDRLSYEQYF.

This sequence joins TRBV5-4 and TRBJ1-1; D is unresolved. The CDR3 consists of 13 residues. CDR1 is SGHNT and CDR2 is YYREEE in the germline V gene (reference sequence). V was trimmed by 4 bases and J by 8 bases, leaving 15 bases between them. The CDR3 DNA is TGTGCCAGCAGCCCCTCCGTGGCAGTCGAAGCTTTCTTT. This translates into CASSPSVAVEAFF.